This T cell receptor (beta chain) derives from a study of identical twins. Trimming took off 5 bases at V and 8 bases at J, with 13 bases between the two ends. Looked up from germline, CDR1 is SGHVS and CDR2 is FQNEAQ. This CDR3 is built from 13 residues. TCRdb processed the 5' RACE reads anew with MiXCR; each CDR3 protein has one entry. The sample has 650,000 to 800,000 distinct CDR3 sequences, approximately 9% seen once. In addition, the sample was reused for a study of yellow fever vaccine responses in identical twins.

The V call is TRBV7-8, the J call TRBJ2-4, with a weak D call TRBD2 (6 bases). The sequenced material came from PBMCs. The source of this sequence is a young woman in good health. This chain's CDR3 is CASSGDWEDIQYF. CDR3 in DNA: TGTGCCAGCAGCGGGGACTGGGAGGACATTCAGTACTTC.